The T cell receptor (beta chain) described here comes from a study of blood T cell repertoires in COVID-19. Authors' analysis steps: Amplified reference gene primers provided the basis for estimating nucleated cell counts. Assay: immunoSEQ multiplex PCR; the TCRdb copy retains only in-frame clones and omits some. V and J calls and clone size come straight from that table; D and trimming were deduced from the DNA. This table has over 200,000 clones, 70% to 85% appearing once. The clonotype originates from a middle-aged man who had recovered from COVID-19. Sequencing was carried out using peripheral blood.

The CDR3 is CASSGRVVHEQYF. The CDR3 region has the DNA TGTGCCAGCAGCGGCAGGGTGGTCCACGAGCAGTACTTC. The chain is built from TRBV7-2 and TRBJ2-7; possible D gene TRBD1, 5 bases. V lost 5 bases and J 5 bases, leaving 13 bases between the germline ends. CDR1 is SGHTA and CDR2 is FQGNSA in the germline V gene. This CDR3 has 13 residues.